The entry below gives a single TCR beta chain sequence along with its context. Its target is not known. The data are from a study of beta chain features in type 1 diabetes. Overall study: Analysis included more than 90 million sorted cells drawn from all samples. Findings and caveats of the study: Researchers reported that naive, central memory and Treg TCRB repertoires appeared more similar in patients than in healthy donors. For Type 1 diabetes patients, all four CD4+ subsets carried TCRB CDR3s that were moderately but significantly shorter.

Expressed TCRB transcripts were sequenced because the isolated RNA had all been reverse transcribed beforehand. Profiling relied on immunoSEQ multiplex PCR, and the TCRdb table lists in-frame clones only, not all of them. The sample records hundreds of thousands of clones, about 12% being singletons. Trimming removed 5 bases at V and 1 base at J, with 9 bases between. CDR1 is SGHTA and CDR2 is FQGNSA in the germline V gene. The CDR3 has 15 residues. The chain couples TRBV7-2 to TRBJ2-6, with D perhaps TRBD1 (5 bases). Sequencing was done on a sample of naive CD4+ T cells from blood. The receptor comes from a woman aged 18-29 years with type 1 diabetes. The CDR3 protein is CASSPGSSGANVLTF. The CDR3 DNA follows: TGTGCCAGCAGCCCAGGGTCGTCTGGGGCCAACGTCCTGACTTTC.